The sequence of this T cell receptor (beta chain) was determined in a study of control samples from healthy donors and cancer patients. Clones were sequenced by immunoSEQ multiplex PCR, and TCRdb holds only the in-frame ones, with some missing. Among 100,000 to 150,000 clones, approximately 91% were seen once, and the ten largest hold 7.8%. V gave up 6 bases and J gave up 4 bases, with 12 bases separating them. This CDR3 has 13 amino acids. CDR1 and CDR2 from the germline V gene are MNHEY and SVGAGI. This clone was seen only once. The sequence was obtained from a woman under 30 in good health. The gene calls are TRBV6-5 and TRBJ1-2; D uncertain. Source material: blood. This chain's CDR3 is CASSPTESYGYTF. In nucleotides, the CDR3 is TGTGCCAGCAGCCCCACAGAATCCTATGGCTACACCTTC.